This TCR beta chain was recorded in a study of T cell responses to AZD1222 COVID-19 vaccine. Points from the study as a whole: As reported, nearly half of all spike-specific TCRs target variant regions that are unmutated. White British ancestry dominated among donors, who included more females, and clonal diversity was possibly underestimated. CD4 TCRs covered the whole spike, strongest at regions 160-218 and 743-854.

The protocol was immunoSEQ multiplex PCR, while the TCRdb copy is restricted to in-frame clones and leaves out a portion. Of approximately 200,000 clones in the sample, approximately 93% were seen once. CDR1 and CDR2 from the germline V gene are KGHSH and LQKENI. V lost 3 bases and J 4 bases, leaving 13 bases between the germline ends. The length of the CDR3 is 15 residues. Points on this clone: Its antigen is unidentified.

The chain links TRBV18 to TRBJ1-5, with D uncertain. The sample here was peripheral blood, taken 28 days after the second AZD1222 dose. The TCR sequence derives from an adult who received the AZD1222 COVID-19 vaccine. In DNA, the CDR3 is TGTGCCAGCTCACCGAATAGGGTAGTGAATCAGCCCCAGCATTTT. This sequence encodes CASSPNRVVNQPQHF. Filled out from reference TRBV18 and TRBJ1-5, the complete variable domain reads NAGVMQNPRHLVRRRGQEARLRCSPMKGHSHVYWYRQLPEEGLKFMVYLQKENIIDESGMPKERFSAEFPKEGPSILRIQQVVRGDSAAYFCASSPNRVVNQPQHFGDGTRLSIL.